This T cell receptor beta chain was captured by sequencing in a study of shared clonotypes between healthy human individuals. CD45RO-negative, CCR7-positively selected cells formed the naive CD8 fraction, excluding terminally differentiated effector memory CD45RA+ cells. This CDR3 contains 17 residues. The J segment lost 0 bases and the V segment lost 1 base, leaving 7 bases of the junction unmatched. CDR1 and CDR2 from the germline V gene are SNHLY and FYNNEI. TCRdb keeps only in-frame clones here, not all; method: immunoSEQ multiplex PCR. The table lists approximately 740,000 clones, over 90% of them singletons. This clone was observed a handful of times.

The sample was naive CD8+ T cells sorted from blood. The receptor was derived from a man aged 25 to 45 in good health. J is TRBJ2-3 and V is TRBV2, with 7 bases fitting TRBD2. In nucleotides, the CDR3 is TGTGCCAGCAGTGAAGAGATAGGGAGGGCTAGCACAGATACGCAGTATTTT. Translating it yields CASSEEIGRASTDTQYF.